These T cell receptor beta chains were read from a single sample in a study of shared clonotypes between healthy human individuals. Clones were read by immunoSEQ multiplex PCR, and TCRdb kept only the in-frame ones, dropping some. The repertoire holds approximately 720,000 clones, with approximately 75% as singletons. The specimen was memory CD4+ T cells sorted from blood. Receptor source: a woman in her thirties in good health. Each CDR3 is given with its conserved first and last residue. The D gene is left open where the match is weak. Size tells how often a clone was seen (once, few, many) or the class of an expanded clone, and some rows leave it out.

j_gene	d_gene	v_gene	abundance	CDR3aa	CDR3nt
TRBJ2-1	NA	TRBV5-1	few	CASSAGLGYEIGNEQFF	TGCGCCAGCAGCGCAGGGCTGGGATATGAGATTGGCAATGAGCAGTTCTTC
TRBJ2-3	TRBD1	TRBV11-2	NA	CASSLLQGASSTDTQYF	TGTGCCAGCAGCTTACTTCAGGGGGCCTCTAGCACAGATACGCAGTATTTT
TRBJ2-7	NA	TRBV7-6	NA	CASSRQGTADWEQYF	TGTGCCAGCAGCCGTCAGGGGACTGCGGACTGGGAGCAGTACTTC
TRBJ2-1	NA	TRBV4-1	once	CASSQTPGLSSYNEQFF	TGCGCCAGCAGCCAAACGCCGGGACTCTCCTCCTACAATGAGCAGTTCTTC
TRBJ2-1	NA	TRBV11-3	NA	CASSLGPDLYNEQFF	TGTGCCAGCAGCTTGGGGCCGGACCTTTACAATGAGCAGTTCTTC
TRBJ1-1	NA	TRBV5-1	NA	CASSPSVSGTTEAFF	TGCGCCAGCAGCCCCAGCGTGTCGGGGACCACTGAAGCTTTCTTT
TRBJ2-5	TRBD1	TRBV29-1	NA	CSVEGQGAPGTQYF	TGCAGCGTTGAAGGACAGGGGGCGCCAGGGACCCAGTACTTC
TRBJ2-3	NA	TRBV14	NA	CASGGAGTDTQYF	TGTGCCAGCGGGGGGGCGGGCACAGATACGCAGTATTTT
TRBJ2-1	NA	TRBV2	few	CASRMEFEQFF	TGTGCCAGCCGAATGGAGTTTGAGCAGTTCTTC
TRBJ1-2	NA	TRBV30	NA	CAWSRGAGSGSGYGYTF	TGTGCCTGGAGTAGAGGGGCAGGGTCGGGGTCCGGCTATGGCTACACCTTC
TRBJ1-2	NA	TRBV21-1	NA	CASSKFPGFDGYTF	TGTGCCAGCAGCAAATTTCCAGGGTTTGATGGCTACACCTTC
TRBJ2-5	NA	TRBV5-1	NA	CASSFRETQYF	TGCGCCAGCAGCTTCCGAGAGACCCAGTACTTC
TRBJ2-3	TRBD2	TRBV4-2	NA	CASSQESSGRSTDTQYF	TGTGCCAGCAGCCAAGAGTCTAGCGGGAGGAGCACAGATACGCAGTATTTT
TRBJ2-7	TRBD2	TRBV5-1	NA	CASSRGTSGGEQYF	TGCGCCAGCAGCCGGGGGACTAGCGGCGGCGAGCAGTACTTC
TRBJ2-2	TRBD1	TRBV27	once	CASSSRTGFIGELFF	TGTGCCAGCAGTTCGCGGACAGGGTTTATCGGGGAGCTGTTTTTT
TRBJ2-1	TRBD2	TRBV29-1	many	CSPGGLTNEQFF	TGCAGCCCGGGGGGTCTCACCAATGAGCAGTTCTTC
TRBJ2-7	TRBD2	TRBV6-1	few	CASLSGVRAYEQYF	TGTGCCAGCTTAAGCGGGGTCAGGGCCTACGAGCAGTACTTC
TRBJ1-4	TRBD1	TRBV7-6	few	CASSIGQGPEKLFF	TGTGCCAGCAGCATAGGACAGGGGCCGGAAAAACTGTTTTTT
TRBJ1-2	NA	TRBV28	NA	CASSQSGYSYGYTF	TGTGCCAGTTCTCAATCCGGCTATTCCTATGGCTACACCTTC
TRBJ2-5	TRBD2	TRBV5-4	NA	CASSFRREGETQYF	TGTGCCAGCAGCTTTCGGCGGGAGGGGGAGACCCAGTACTTC
TRBJ2-2	NA	TRBV28	NA	CASSFGQVAGELFF	TGTGCCAGCAGTTTTGGGCAGGTCGCCGGGGAGCTGTTTTTT
TRBJ2-2	NA	TRBV27	NA	CASNRIFNTGELFF	TGTGCCAGCAATCGGATATTCAACACCGGGGAGCTGTTTTTT
TRBJ1-1	NA	TRBV21-1	NA	CASSKVGTGGTEAFF	TGTGCCAGCAGCAAAGTCGGGACAGGGGGGACTGAAGCTTTCTTT
TRBJ2-6	NA	TRBV27	NA	CASSSPTRPGRANVLTF	TGTGCCAGCAGTTCCCCGACACGGCCAGGGAGGGCCAACGTCCTGACTTTC
TRBJ2-7	NA	TRBV4-1	NA	CASSQGRGQSSYEQYF	TGCGCCAGCAGCCAAGGGAGGGGACAGTCCTCCTACGAGCAGTACTTC
TRBJ2-7	TRBD2	TRBV30	NA	CAWSVQASGSRYF	TGTGCCTGGAGTGTACAAGCTAGCGGGAGTCGGTACTTC
TRBJ2-1	NA	TRBV9	NA	CASSAYRQGEQFF	TGTGCCAGCAGCGCCTATAGACAAGGTGAGCAGTTCTTC
TRBJ2-7	NA	TRBV5-4	NA	CASSLEDGLSYEQYF	TGTGCCAGCAGCTTGGAGGACGGATTGTCCTACGAGCAGTACTTC
TRBJ2-7	NA	TRBV5-5	NA	CASSWGTPSYEQYF	TGTGCCAGCAGCTGGGGAACTCCCTCCTACGAGCAGTACTTC
TRBJ2-1	NA	TRBV18	NA	CASRDYNEQFF	TGTGCCAGCCGTGACTACAATGAGCAGTTCTTC
TRBJ2-7	TRBD2	TRBV27	few	CASSSLAGEYEQYF	TGTGCCAGCAGTTCCCTAGCGGGAGAGTACGAGCAGTACTTC